Below are 7 T cell receptor beta chains sequenced from a single sample in a study of T cell changes during pregnancy in multiple sclerosis. The assay was immunoSEQ multiplex PCR, and TCRdb's table has in-frame clones only and misses some. In the table there are approximately 85,000 clones, approximately 90% of which are singletons. Material: peripheral blood, obtained in the first trimester of pregnancy. Source of these receptors: a female donor with multiple sclerosis, enrolled in a pregnancy study.

This clone was seen a few times. This sequence joins TRBV18 and TRBJ1-1; 9 bases fit TRBD1. Germline values: CDR1 KGHSH, CDR2 LQKENI. J lost 4 bases, V lost 4 bases, and 10 bases had no gene match. CDR3 length: 16 residues. The CDR3, as DNA: TGTGCCAGCTCACGAGCCGGGACAGGGTTGATCACTGAAGCTTTCTTT. Amino acids: CASSRAGTGLITEAFF.

This sequence joins TRBV15 and TRBJ2-7; TRBD2 matches at 12 bases. The CDR3 length is 20 residues. Germline lookup yields CDR1 LNHNV and CDR2 YYDKDF (reference sequence). V shed 1 base and J 6 bases; nucleotides not matched to a gene: 19. This chain's CDR3 is CATSRGLAGETGLVRCEQYF. CDR3 nucleotide sequence: TGTGCCACCAGCAGAGGACTAGCGGGAGAAACTGGGCTGGTGAGGTGCGAGCAGTACTTC. Full variable domain (remainder filled in from reference TRBV15 and TRBJ2-7): DAMVIQNPRYQVTQFGKPVTLSCSQTLNHNVMYWYQQKSSQAPKLLFHYYDKDFNNEADTPDNFQSRRPNTSFCFLDIRSPGLGDTAMYLCATSRGLAGETGLVRCEQYFGPGTRLTVT.

V gene TRBV15 combines with J gene TRBJ2-7, with 7 bases identical to TRBD2. Germline V gene sequence: CDR1 LNHNV, CDR2 YYDKDF (reference sequence). This CDR3 contains 16 residues. Trimming removed 3 bases from V and 1 base from J; junction bases left unmatched: 9. CDR3 sequence: CATSSKLAHVSYEQYF. The CDR3 nucleotides read TGTGCCACCAGCAGCAAACTAGCGCATGTATCCTACGAGCAGTACTTC. The whole variable domain, filled in from reference TRBV15 and TRBJ2-7, reads DAMVIQNPRYQVTQFGKPVTLSCSQTLNHNVMYWYQQKSSQAPKLLFHYYDKDFNNEADTPDNFQSRRPNTSFCFLDIRSPGLGDTAMYLCATSSKLAHVSYEQYFGPGTRLTVT.

The table lists this clone with a count of one. The rearrangement uses TRBV5-6 and TRBJ1-2; D is unclear. The CDR3 runs to 14 residues. Germline V gives CDR1 SGHDT, CDR2 YYEEEE. The V end lost 1 base, the J end lost 5 bases, and 12 bases lay between the germline ends. For the CDR3, the DNA is TGTGCCAGCAGCTTGCGGGGAGTGAGATATGGCTACACCTTC. This codes for CASSLRGVRYGYTF.

The chain is built from TRBV27 and TRBJ1-5; unclear D gene. V lost 3 bases and J lost 6, with 9 bases in between. The CDR3 sequence is 13 residues long. Looked up from germline, CDR1 is MNHEY and CDR2 is SMNVEV (reference sequence). As DNA, the CDR3 is TGTGCCAGCAGTTTGCGGGAGGGTCAGCCCCAGCATTTT. This encodes CASSLREGQPQHF.

The chain has TRBV5-4 and TRBJ2-5; 8 bases agree with TRBD2. Trimming cost V 4 bases and J 5 bases; bases outside gene matches: 7. Germline V gives CDR1 SGHNT, CDR2 YYREEE (reference sequence). CDR3 size: 14 residues. The CDR3 reads CASSTSGPGETQYF. CDR3 in DNA: TGTGCCAGCAGCACTAGCGGACCGGGGGAGACCCAGTACTTC.

The V call is TRBV7-8, the J call TRBJ1-6, with 7 bases aligning to TRBD1. The germline V gene has CDR1 SGHVS and CDR2 FQNEAQ. The CDR3 consists of 18 residues. J lost 0 bases, V lost 5 bases, and 10 bases had no gene match. The CDR3 DNA follows: TGTGCCAGCAGCATAGAACCAGGGGGAAGCTCCTATAATTCACCCCTCCACTTT. Translated: CASSIEPGGSSYNSPLHF.